This is a list of T cell receptor beta chains from one sample in a study of control samples from healthy donors and cancer patients. Libraries were prepared by immunoSEQ multiplex PCR; TCRdb keeps only in-frame clonotypes and omits some of them. The data hold 100,000 to 150,000 clones, with over 75% observed a single time. Source material: blood. These TCRs come from a man aged 40-49 years in good health. Each CDR3 is given with its conserved first and last residue. D genes are given only for firm matches. Clone sizes are given selectively: once, few, many, or a class where the clone is expanded.

d_call: -; j_call: TRBJ1-4; v_call: TRBV28; clone_size: few; cdr3_aa: CASSPSRGGREKLFF; cdr3_nt: TGTGCCAGCAGCCCGTCGAGGGGGGGTAGGGAAAAACTGTTTTTT
d_call: TRBD1; j_call: TRBJ1-2; v_call: TRBV5-1; clone_size: once; cdr3_aa: CASSSQGGRTNYGYTF; cdr3_nt: TGCGCCAGCAGTTCCCAGGGGGGAAGGACTAACTATGGCTACACCTTC
d_call: TRBD2; j_call: TRBJ2-7; v_call: TRBV4-1; clone_size: -; cdr3_aa: CASSPIGREVSYEQYF; cdr3_nt: TGCGCCAGCAGCCCCATCGGGAGGGAGGTATCCTACGAGCAGTACTTC
d_call: -; j_call: TRBJ2-7; v_call: TRBV30; clone_size: -; cdr3_aa: CAWGTGHDEQYF; cdr3_nt: TGTGCCTGGGGGACGGGACACGACGAGCAGTACTTC
d_call: -; j_call: TRBJ2-7; v_call: TRBV3-1/TRBV3-2; clone_size: -; cdr3_aa: CASSRGGTYEQYF; cdr3_nt: TGTGCCAGCAGTAGGGGGGGAACCTACGAGCAGTACTTC
d_call: TRBD2; j_call: TRBJ2-7; v_call: TRBV5-6; clone_size: once; cdr3_aa: CASMLTGGISYEQYF; cdr3_nt: TGTGCCAGCATGTTGACGGGGGGTATCTCCTACGAGCAGTACTTC
d_call: TRBD2; j_call: TRBJ2-3; v_call: TRBV7-9; clone_size: -; cdr3_aa: CASSLTSGGADTQYF; cdr3_nt: TGTGCCAGCAGCTTGACTAGCGGGGGGGCAGATACGCAGTATTTT
d_call: -; j_call: TRBJ2-1; v_call: TRBV5-1; clone_size: -; cdr3_aa: CASSLYGSYNEQFF; cdr3_nt: TGCGCCAGCAGCTTGTATGGCAGCTACAATGAGCAGTTCTTC
d_call: TRBD1; j_call: TRBJ1-6; v_call: TRBV6-6; clone_size: -; cdr3_aa: CASSYSGTGSPLHF; cdr3_nt: TGTGCCAGCAGTTATTCCGGGACAGGTTCACCCCTCCACTTT
d_call: -; j_call: TRBJ1-1; v_call: TRBV5-6; clone_size: -; cdr3_aa: CASSFTGGRVTEAFF; cdr3_nt: TGTGCCAGCAGCTTTACTGGGGGGCGAGTCACTGAAGCTTTCTTT
d_call: -; j_call: TRBJ2-5; v_call: TRBV27; clone_size: -; cdr3_aa: CASRGHTEETQYF; cdr3_nt: TGTGCCAGCAGAGGTCATACAGAAGAGACCCAGTACTTC
d_call: -; j_call: TRBJ1-1; v_call: TRBV7-3; clone_size: -; cdr3_aa: CASSLTGVAGNTEAFF; cdr3_nt: TGTGCCAGCAGCTTAACTGGAGTTGCGGGGAACACTGAAGCTTTCTTT